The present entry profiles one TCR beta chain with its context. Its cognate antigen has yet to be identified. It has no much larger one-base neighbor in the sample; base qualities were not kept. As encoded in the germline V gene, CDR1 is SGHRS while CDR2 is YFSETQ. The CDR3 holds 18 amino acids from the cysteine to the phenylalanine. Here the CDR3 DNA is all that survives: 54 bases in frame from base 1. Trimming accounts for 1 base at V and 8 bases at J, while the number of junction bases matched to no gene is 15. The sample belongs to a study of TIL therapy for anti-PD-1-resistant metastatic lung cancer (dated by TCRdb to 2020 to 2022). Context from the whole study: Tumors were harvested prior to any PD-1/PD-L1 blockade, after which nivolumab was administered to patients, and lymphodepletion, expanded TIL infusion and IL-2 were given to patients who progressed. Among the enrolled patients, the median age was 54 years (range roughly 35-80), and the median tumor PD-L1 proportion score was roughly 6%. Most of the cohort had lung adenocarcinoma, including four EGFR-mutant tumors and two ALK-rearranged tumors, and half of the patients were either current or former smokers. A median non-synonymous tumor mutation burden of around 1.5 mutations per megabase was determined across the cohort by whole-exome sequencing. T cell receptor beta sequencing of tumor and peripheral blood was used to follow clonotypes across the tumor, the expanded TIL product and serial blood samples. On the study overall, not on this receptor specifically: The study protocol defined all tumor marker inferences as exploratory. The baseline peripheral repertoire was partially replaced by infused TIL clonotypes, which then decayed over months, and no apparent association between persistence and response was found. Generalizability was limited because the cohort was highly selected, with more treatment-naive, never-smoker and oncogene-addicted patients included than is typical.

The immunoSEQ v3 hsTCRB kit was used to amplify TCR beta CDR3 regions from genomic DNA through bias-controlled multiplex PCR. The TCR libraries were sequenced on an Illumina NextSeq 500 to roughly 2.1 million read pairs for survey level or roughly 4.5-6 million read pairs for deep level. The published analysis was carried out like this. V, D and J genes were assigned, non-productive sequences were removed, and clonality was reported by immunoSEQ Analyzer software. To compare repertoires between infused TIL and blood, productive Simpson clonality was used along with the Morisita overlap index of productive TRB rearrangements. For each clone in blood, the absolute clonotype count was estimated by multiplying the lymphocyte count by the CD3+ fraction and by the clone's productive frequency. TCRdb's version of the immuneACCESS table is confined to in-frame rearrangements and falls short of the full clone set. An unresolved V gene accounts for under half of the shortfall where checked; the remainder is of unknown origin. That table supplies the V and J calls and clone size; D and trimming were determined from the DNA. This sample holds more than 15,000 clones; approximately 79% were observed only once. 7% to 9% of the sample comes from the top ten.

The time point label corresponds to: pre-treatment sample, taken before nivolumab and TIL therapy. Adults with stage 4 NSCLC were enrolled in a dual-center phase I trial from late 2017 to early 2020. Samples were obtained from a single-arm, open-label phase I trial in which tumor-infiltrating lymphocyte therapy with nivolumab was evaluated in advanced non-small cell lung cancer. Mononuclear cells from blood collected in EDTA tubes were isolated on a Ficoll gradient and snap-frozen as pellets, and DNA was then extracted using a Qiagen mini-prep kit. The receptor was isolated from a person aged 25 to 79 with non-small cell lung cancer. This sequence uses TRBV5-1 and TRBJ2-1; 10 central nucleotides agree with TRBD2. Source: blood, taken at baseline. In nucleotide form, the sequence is TGCGCCAGCAGCTTGCCCTCGACTCCGGGACTAGCGATCGATGAGCAGTTCTTC. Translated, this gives CASSLPSTPGLAIDEQFF.